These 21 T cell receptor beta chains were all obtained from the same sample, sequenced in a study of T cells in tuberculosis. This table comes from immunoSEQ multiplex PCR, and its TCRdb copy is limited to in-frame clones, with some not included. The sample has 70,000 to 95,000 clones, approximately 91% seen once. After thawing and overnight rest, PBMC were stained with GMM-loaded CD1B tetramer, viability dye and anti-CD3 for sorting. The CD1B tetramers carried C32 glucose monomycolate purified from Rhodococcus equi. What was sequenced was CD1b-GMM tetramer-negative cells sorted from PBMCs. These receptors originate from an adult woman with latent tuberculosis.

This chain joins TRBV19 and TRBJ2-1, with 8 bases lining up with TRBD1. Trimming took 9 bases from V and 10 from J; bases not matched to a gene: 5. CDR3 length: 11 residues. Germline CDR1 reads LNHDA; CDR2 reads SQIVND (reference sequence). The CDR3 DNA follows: TGTGCCAGCACGGACAGGGTCGAGCAGTTCTTC. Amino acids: CASTDRVEQFF.

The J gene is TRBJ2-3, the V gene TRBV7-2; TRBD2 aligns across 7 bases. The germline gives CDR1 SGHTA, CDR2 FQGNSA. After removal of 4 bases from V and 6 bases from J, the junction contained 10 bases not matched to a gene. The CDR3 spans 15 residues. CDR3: CASSSLALALDTQYF. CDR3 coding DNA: TGTGCCAGCAGCTCACTAGCGTTGGCTCTGGATACGCAGTATTTT.

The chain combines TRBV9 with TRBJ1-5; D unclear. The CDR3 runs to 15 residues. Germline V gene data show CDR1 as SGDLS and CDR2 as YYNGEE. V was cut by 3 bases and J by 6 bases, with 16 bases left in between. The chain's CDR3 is CASSAGEGKGQPQHF. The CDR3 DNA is TGTGCCAGCAGCGCCGGAGAAGGCAAAGGTCAGCCCCAGCATTTT. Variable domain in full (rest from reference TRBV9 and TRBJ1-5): DSGVTQTPKHLITATGQRVTLRCSPRSGDLSVYWYQQSLDQGLQFLIQYYNGEERAKGNILERFSAQQFPDLHSELNLSSLELGDSALYFCASSAGEGKGQPQHFGDGTRLSIL.

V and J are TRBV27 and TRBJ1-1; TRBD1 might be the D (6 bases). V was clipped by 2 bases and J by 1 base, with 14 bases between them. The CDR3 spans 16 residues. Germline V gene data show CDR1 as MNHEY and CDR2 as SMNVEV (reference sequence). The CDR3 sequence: CASSLTGGAGNTEAFF. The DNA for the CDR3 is TGTGCCAGCAGTTTAACGGGGGGGGCGGGGAACACTGAAGCTTTCTTT.

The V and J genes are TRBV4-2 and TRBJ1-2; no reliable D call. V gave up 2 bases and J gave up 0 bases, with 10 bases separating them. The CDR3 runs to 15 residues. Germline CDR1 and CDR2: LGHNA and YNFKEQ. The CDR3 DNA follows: TGTGCCAGCAGCCAAATGGCCCTCACTAACTATGGCTACACCTTC. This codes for CASSQMALTNYGYTF.

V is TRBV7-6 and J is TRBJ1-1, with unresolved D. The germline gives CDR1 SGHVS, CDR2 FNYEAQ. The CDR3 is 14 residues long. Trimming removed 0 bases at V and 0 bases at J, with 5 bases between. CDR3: CASSLASLNTEAFF. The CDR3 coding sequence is TGTGCCAGCAGCTTAGCCTCCTTGAACACTGAAGCTTTCTTT.

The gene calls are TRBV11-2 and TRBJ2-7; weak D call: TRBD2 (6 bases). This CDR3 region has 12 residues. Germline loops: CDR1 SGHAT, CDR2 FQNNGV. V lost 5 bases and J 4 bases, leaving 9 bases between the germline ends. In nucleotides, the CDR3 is TGTGCCAGCAGCCAAGGAGGGTACGAGCAGTACTTC. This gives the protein CASSQGGYEQYF.

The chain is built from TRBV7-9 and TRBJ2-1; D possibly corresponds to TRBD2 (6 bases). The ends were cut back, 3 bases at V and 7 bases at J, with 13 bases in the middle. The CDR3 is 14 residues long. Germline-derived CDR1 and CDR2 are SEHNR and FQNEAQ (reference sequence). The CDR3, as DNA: TGTGCCAGCAGCTTGGGCAGGGAGGTGAATGAGCAGTTCTTC. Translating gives CASSLGREVNEQFF.

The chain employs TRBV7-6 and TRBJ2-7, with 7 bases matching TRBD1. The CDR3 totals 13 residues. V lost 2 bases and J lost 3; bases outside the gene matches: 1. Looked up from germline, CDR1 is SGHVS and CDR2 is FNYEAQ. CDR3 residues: CASSLNRGYEQYF. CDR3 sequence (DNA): TGTGCCAGCAGCTTAAACAGGGGCTACGAGCAGTACTTC.

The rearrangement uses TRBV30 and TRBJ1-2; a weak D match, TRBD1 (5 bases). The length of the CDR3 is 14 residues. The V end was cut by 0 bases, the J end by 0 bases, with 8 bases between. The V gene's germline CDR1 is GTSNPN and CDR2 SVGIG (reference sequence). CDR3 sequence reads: CAWSVKGTNYGYTF. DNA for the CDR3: TGTGCCTGGAGTGTAAAGGGGACTAACTATGGCTACACCTTC.

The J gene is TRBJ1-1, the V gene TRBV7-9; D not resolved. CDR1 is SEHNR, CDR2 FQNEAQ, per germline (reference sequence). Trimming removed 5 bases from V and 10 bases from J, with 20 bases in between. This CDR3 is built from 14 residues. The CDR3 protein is CASSDLWSGESAFF. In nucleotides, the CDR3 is TGTGCCAGCAGCGACCTATGGAGCGGGGAATCAGCTTTCTTT.

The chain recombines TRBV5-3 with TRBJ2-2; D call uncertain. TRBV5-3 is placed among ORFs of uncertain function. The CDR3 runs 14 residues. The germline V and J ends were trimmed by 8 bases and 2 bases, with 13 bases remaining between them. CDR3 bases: TGTGCCAGCACCACAAATCCAAACACCGGGGAGCTGTTTTTT. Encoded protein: CASTTNPNTGELFF.

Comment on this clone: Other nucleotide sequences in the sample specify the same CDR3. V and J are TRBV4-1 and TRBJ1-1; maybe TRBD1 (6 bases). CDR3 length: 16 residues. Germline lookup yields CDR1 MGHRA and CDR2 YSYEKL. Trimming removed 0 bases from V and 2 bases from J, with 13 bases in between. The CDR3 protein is CASSQEGAGANTEAFF. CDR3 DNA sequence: TGCGCCAGCAGCCAAGAAGGGGCAGGGGCAAACACTGAAGCTTTCTTT.

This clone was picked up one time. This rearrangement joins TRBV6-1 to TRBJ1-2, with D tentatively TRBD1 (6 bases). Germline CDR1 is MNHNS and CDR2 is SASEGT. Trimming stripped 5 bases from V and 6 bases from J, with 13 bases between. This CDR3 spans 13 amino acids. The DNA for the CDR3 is TGTGCCAGCAGTTTACAGGGAGGGGATGGCTACACCTTC. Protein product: CASSLQGGDGYTF.

The CDR3 sequence is CASSLVGQAGPNYNEQFF. CDR3 coding DNA: TGTGCCAGCAGCTTAGTGGGCCAAGCGGGTCCCAACTACAATGAGCAGTTCTTC. This chain links TRBV7-8 with TRBJ2-1, with D possibly TRBD2 on 6 matching bases. The V gene's germline CDR1 is SGHVS and CDR2 FQNEAQ. Trimming took 1 base from V and 3 from J, leaving 19 bases between them. The CDR3 consists of 18 residues.

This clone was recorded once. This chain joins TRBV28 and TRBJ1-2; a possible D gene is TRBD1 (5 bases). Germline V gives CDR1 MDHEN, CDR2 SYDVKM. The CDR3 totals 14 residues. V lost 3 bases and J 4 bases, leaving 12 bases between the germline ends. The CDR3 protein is CASSLLTGLYGYTF. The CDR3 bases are TGTGCCAGCAGTTTGCTCACAGGCCTCTATGGCTACACCTTC.

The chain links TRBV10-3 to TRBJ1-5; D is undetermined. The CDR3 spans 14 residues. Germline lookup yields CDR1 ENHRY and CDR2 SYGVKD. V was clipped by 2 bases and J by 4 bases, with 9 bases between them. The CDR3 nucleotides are TGTGCCATCAGTGAGCTACAGACAAATCAGCCCCAGCATTTT. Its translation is CAISELQTNQPQHF.

The CDR3 nucleotides are TGTGCCAGCCGGACTAGCGGAGCCTACAATGAGCAGTTCTTC. Encoded protein: CASRTSGAYNEQFF. The chain carries TRBV6-1 and TRBJ2-1; TRBD2 matches 10 bases. This CDR3 has 14 residues. The V gene's germline CDR1 is MNHNS and CDR2 SASEGT. The junction had 3 bases not matched to a gene; V was cut back by 8 bases and J by 2 bases.

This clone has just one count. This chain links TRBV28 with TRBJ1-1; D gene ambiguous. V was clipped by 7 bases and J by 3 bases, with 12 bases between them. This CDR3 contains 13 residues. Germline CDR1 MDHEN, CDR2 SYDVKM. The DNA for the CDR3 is TGTGCCAGCACCTTGGGCCCAGACACTGAAGCTTTCTTT. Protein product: CASTLGPDTEAFF.

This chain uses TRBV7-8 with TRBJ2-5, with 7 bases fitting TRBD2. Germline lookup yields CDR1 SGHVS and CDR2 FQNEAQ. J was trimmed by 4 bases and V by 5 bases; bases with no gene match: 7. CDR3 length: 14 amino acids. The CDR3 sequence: CASSLGEGGETQYF. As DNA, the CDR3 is TGTGCCAGCAGCCTAGGGGAGGGAGGAGAGACCCAGTACTTC.

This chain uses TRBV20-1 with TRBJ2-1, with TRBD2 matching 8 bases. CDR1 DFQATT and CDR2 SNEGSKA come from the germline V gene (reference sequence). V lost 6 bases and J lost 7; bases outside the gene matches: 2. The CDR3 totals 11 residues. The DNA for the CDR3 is TGCAGTGCCAGACTAGCGAATGAGCAGTTCTTC. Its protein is CSARLANEQFF.